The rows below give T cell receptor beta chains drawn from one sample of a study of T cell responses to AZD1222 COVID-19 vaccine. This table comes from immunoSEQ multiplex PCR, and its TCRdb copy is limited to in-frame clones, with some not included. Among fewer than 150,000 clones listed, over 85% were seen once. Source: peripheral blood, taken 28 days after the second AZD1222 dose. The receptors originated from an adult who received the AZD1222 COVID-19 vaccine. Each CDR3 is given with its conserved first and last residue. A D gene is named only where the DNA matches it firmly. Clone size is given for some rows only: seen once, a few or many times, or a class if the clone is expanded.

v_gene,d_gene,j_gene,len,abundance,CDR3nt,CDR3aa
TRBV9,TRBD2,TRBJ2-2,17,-,TGTGCCAGCAGCGTAGTTCGCGGGGGGGCATCGGTCGGGGAGCTGTTTTTT,CASSVVRGGASVGELFF
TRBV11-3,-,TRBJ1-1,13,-,TGTGCCAGCATGTCCAGGGAAAACACTGAAGCTTTCTTT,CASMSRENTEAFF
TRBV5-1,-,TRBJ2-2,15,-,TGCGCCAGCAAGGGGCCGGTGGGGAACACCGGGGAGCTGTTTTTT,CASKGPVGNTGELFF
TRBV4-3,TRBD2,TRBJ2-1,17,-,TGCGCTAGCAGCCAAGAAACCGTGGGAGGGGCCTACAATGAGCAGTTCTTC,CASSQETVGGAYNEQFF
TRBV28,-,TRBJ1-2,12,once,TGTGCCAGCAGTTTATATGACTATGGCTACACCTTC,CASSLYDYGYTF
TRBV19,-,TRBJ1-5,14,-,TGTGCCAGTAGTTTAATAGCCCTTCATCAGCCCCAGCATTTT,CASSLIALHQPQHF
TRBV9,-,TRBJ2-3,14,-,TGTGCCAGCAGCGTCCTGGGGCGCACAGATACGCAGTATTTT,CASSVLGRTDTQYF
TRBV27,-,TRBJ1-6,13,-,TGTGCCAGCAGTTGGCAAAATAATTCACCCCTCCACTTT,CASSWQNNSPLHF
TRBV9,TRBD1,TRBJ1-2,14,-,TGTGCCAGCAGCGCTGACAGGGGCTACTATGGCTACACCTTC,CASSADRGYYGYTF
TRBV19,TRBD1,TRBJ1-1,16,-,TGTGCCAGTAAACGGCGAGCGGGACAGATGAACACTGAAGCTTTCTTT,CASKRRAGQMNTEAFF
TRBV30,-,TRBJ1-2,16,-,TGTGCCTGGAATCAGGGAAGGACCAGTGTCTACTATGGCTACACCTTC,CAWNQGRTSVYYGYTF
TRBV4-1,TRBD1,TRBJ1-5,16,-,TGCGCCAGCAGCCCCCATACCGACAGGGAGGGTCAGCCCCAGCATTTT,CASSPHTDREGQPQHF
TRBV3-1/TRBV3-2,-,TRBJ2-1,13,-,TGTGCCAGCAGCCCTCAAGGGGCGGGGGCCCAGTTCTTC,CASSPQGAGAQFF
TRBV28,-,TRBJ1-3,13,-,TGTGCCAGCAGTTTGGGTTATGGAAACACCATATATTTT,CASSLGYGNTIYF
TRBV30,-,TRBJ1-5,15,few,TGTGCCTGGAGTGTAGGGACCGCGTCCAATCAGCCCCAGCATTTT,CAWSVGTASNQPQHF
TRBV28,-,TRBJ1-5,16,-,TGTGCCAGCAGTTTTCAAGCGGGGGGCGGCAATCAGCCCCAGCATTTT,CASSFQAGGGNQPQHF
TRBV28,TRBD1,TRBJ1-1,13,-,TGTGCCAGCAGGGCAGGACAGGGGACTGAAGCTTTCTTT,CASRAGQGTEAFF